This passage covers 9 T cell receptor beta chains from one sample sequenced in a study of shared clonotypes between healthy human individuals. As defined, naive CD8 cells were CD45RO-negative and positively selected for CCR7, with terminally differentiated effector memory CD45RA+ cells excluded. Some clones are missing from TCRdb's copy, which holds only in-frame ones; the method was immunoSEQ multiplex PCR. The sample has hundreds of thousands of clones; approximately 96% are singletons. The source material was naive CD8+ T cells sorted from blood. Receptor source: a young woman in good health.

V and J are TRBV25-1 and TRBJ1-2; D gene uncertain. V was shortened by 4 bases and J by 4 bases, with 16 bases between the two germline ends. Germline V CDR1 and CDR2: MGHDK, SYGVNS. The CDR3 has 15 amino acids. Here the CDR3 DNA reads TGTGCCAGCAGTGGCGTCAGTCAAGCGGGCTATGGCTACACCTTC. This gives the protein CASSGVSQAGYGYTF.

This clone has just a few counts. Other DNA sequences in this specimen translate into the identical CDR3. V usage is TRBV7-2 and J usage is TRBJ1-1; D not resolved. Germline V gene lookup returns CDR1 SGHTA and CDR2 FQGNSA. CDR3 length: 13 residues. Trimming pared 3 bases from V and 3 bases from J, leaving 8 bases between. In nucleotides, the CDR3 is TGTGCCAGCAGCTTGGGAAGGTACACTGAAGCTTTCTTT. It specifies CASSLGRYTEAFF.

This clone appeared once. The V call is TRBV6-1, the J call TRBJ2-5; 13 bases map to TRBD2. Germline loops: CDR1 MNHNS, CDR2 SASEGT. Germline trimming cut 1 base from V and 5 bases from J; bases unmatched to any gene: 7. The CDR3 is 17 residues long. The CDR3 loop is CASSEVGLAGAGETQYF. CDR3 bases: TGTGCCAGCAGTGAAGTCGGACTAGCGGGAGCGGGGGAGACCCAGTACTTC.

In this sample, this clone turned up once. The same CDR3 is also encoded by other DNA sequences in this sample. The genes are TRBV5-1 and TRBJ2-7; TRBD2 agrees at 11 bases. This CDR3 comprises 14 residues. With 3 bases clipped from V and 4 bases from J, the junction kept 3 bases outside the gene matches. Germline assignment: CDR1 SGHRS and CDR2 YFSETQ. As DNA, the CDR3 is TGCGCCAGCAGCTACACTAGCGGGAGTTACGAGCAGTACTTC. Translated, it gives CASSYTSGSYEQYF.

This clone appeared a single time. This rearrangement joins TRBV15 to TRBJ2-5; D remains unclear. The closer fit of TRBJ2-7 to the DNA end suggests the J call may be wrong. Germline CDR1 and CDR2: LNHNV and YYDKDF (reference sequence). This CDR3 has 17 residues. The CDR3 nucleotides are TGTGCCACCAGCAGAGCCCTGGGCCCGGTCAGCTCCTACGAGCAGTACTTC. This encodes CATSRALGPVSSYEQYF.

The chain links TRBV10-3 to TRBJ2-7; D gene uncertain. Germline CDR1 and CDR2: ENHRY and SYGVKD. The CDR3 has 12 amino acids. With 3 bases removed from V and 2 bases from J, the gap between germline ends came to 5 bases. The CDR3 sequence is CAISEEAYEQYF. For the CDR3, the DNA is TGTGCCATCAGTGAAGAGGCCTACGAGCAGTACTTC.

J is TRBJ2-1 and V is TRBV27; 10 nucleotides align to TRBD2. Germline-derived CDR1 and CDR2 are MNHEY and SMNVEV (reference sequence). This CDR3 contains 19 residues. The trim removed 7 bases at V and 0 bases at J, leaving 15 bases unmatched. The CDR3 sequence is CASILTGTSEPVSYNEQFF. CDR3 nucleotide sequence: TGTGCCAGCATTCTGACCGGGACTAGCGAGCCAGTCTCCTACAATGAGCAGTTCTTC.

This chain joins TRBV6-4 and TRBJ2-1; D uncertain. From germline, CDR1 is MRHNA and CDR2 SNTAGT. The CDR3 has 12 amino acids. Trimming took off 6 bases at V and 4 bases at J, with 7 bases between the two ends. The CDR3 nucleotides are TGTGCCAGCAGGAGAGCATACAATGAGCAGTTCTTC. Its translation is CASRRAYNEQFF.

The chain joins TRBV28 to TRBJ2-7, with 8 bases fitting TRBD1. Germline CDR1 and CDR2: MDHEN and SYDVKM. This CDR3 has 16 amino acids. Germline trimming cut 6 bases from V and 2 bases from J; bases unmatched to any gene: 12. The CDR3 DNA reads TGTGCCAGCAGCCGACCCAGGACAGGGATTGCCTACGAGCAGTACTTC. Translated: CASSRPRTGIAYEQYF.